This TCR beta chain appears in the sequencing data of a study of T cell responses to AZD1222 COVID-19 vaccine. Looked up from germline, CDR1 is WSHSY and CDR2 is SAAADI. Trimming removed 6 bases from V and 0 bases from J; junction bases left unmatched: 6. The CDR3 length is 16 residues. A note on this clone: Its cognate antigen is unknown.

General study findings and limits: Unmutated variant regions are reportedly the target of nearly half of TCRs that are spike-specific.

Data came from immunoSEQ multiplex PCR; TCRdb stores just in-frame clones and leaves some out. The sample contains roughly 110,000 clones, around 90% of which appear only once. Pooled in the analysis were second doses at about 4 or about 12 weeks. This chain connects TRBV10-2 to TRBJ2-1, with 9 bases lining up with TRBD1. This sequence was found in an adult who received the AZD1222 COVID-19 vaccine. The material sequenced was peripheral blood, taken 28 days after the second AZD1222 dose. CDR3 protein: CASRDPDRGSYNEQFF. The CDR3 nucleotides are TGCGCCAGCAGAGACCCGGACAGGGGCTCCTACAATGAGCAGTTCTTC.